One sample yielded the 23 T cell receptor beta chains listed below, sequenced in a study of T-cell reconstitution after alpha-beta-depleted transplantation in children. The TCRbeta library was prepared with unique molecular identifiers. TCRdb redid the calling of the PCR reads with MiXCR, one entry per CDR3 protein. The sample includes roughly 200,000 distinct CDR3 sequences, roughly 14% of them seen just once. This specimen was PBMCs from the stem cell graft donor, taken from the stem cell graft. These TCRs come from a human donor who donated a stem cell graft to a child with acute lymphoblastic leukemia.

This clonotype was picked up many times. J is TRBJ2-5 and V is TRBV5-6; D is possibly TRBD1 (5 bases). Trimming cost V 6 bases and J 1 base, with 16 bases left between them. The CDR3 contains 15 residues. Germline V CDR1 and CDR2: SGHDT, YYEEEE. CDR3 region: CASNPLRGAQETQYF. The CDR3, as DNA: TGTGCCAGCAACCCACTTCGTGGGGCCCAAGAGACCCAGTACTTC.

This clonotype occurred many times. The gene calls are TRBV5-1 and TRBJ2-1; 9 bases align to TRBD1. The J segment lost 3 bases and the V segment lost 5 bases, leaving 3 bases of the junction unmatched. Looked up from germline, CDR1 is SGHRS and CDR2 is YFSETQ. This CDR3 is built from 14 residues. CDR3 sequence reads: CASRRQGDYNEQFF. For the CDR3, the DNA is TGCGCCAGCAGGCGACAGGGGGACTACAATGAGCAGTTCTTC.

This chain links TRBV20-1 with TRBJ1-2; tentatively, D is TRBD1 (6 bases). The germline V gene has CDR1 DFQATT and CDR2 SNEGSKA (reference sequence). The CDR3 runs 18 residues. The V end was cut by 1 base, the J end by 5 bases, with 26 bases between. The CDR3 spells CSARGQDSKIHNLYGYTF. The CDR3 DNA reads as TGCAGTGCTAGAGGGCAGGACAGCAAAATCCACAACCTTTATGGCTACACCTTC.

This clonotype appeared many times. This CDR3 reads CASSQDGGGKTQYF. CDR3 DNA: TGTGCCAGCAGCCAGGACGGAGGAGGAAAGACCCAGTACTTC. The V and J genes are TRBV7-9 and TRBJ2-5, with a possible D match to TRBD2 (5 bases). V was pared by 5 bases and J by 6 bases, with 16 bases between. This CDR3 is built from 14 residues. From germline, CDR1 is SEHNR and CDR2 FQNEAQ (reference sequence).

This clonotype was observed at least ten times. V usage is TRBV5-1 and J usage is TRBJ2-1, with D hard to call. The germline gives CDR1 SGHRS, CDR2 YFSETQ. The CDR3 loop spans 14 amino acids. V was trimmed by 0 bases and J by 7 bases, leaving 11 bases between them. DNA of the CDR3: TGCGCCAGCAGCTTGGATCTAGGGCGGAATGAGCAGTTCTTC. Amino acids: CASSLDLGRNEQFF.

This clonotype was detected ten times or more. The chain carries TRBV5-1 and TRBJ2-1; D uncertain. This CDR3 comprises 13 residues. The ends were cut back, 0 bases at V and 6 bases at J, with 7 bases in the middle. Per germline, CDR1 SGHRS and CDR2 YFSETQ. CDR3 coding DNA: TGCGCCAGCAGCTTGGGGCCGAGCAATGAGCAGTTCTTC. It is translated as CASSLGPSNEQFF.

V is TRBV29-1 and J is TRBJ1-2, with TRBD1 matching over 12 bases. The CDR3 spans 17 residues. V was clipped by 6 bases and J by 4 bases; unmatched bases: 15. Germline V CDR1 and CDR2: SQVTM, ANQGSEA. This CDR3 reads CSVTSGTGGLPTYGYTF. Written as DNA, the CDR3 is TGCAGCGTGACGTCCGGGACAGGGGGCCTTCCCACCTATGGCTACACCTTC.

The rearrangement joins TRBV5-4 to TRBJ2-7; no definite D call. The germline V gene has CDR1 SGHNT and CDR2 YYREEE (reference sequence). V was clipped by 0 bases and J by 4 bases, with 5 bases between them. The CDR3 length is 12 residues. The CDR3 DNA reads TGTGCCAGCAGCTTGGAGATGTACGAGCAGTACTTC. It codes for CASSLEMYEQYF.

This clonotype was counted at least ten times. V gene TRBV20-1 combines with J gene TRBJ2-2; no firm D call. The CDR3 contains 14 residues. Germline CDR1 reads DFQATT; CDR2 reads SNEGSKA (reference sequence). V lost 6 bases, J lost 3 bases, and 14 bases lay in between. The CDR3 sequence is CSATGRTYTGELFF. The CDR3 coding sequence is TGCAGTGCGACCGGACGGACGTACACCGGGGAGCTGTTTTTT.

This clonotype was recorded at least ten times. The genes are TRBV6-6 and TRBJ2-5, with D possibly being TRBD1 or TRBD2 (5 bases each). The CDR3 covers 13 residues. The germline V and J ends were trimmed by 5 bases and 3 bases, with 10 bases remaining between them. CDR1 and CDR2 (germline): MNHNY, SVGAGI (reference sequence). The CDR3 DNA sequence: TGTGCCAGCAGTCAAGGGACGGAAGAGACCCAGTACTTC. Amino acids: CASSQGTEETQYF.

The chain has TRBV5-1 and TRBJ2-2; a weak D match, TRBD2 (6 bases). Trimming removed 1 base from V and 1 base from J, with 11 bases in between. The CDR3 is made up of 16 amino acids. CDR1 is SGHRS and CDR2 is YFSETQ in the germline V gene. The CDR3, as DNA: TGCGCCAGCAGCTTGATGCGGCGGGGGAACACCGGGGAGCTGTTTTTT. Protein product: CASSLMRRGNTGELFF.

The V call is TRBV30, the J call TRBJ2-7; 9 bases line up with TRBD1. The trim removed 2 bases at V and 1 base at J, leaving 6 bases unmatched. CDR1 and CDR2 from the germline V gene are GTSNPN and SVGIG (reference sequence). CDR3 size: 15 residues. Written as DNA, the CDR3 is TGTGCCTGGAGTCGATCCGGGACAGGGTCCTACGAGCAGTACTTC. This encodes CAWSRSGTGSYEQYF.

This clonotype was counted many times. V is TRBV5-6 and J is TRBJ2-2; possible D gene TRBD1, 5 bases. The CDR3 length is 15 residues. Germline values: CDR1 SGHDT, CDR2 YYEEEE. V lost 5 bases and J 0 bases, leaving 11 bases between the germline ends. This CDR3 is CASRLRGTNTGELFF. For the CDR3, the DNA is TGTGCCAGCAGACTTAGGGGTACGAACACCGGGGAGCTGTTTTTT.

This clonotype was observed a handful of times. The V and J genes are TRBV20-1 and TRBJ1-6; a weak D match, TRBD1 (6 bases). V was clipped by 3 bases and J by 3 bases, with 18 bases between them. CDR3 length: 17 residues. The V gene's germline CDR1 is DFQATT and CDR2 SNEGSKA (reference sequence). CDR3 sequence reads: CSASPGRGGLYNSPLHF. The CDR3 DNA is TGCAGTGCTAGCCCCGGAAGGGGGGGCCTCTATAATTCACCCCTCCACTTT.

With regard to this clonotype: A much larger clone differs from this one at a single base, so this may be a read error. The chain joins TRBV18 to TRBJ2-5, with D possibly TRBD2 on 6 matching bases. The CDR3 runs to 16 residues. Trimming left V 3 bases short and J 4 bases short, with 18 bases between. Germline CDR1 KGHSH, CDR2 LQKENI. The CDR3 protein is CASSPTSRRAGETQYF. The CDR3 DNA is TGTGCCAGCTCACCCACTTCTCGGAGGGCCGGAGAGACCCAGTACTTC.

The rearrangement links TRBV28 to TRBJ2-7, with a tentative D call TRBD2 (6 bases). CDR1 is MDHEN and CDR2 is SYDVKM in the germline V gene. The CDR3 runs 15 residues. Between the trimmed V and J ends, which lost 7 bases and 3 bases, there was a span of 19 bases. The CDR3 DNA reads TGTGCCAGCATAGCCGGGGGAACAGAAGACTACGAGCAGTACTTC. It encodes CASIAGGTEDYEQYF.

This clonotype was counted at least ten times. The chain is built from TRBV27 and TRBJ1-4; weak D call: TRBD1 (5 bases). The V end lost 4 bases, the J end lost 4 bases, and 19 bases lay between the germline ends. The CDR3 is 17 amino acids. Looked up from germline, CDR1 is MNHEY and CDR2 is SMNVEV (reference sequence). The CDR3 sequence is CASSSFAPGTVNEKLFF. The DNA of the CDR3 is TGTGCCAGCAGTTCTTTTGCGCCCGGGACCGTTAATGAAAAACTGTTTTTT.

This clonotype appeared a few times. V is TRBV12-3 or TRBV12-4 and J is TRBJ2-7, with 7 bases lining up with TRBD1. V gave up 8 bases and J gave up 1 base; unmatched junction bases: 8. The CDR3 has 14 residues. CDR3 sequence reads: CASQGQALSYEQYF. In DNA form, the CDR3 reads TGTGCCAGCCAAGGACAGGCCCTTTCCTACGAGCAGTACTTC.

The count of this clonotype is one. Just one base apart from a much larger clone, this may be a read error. The CDR3 DNA reads as TGTGCCAGCAGCTTAGGCAGTCTGGGTGGAGGATCCAACGTCCTGACTTTC. It is translated as CASSLGSLGGGSNVLTF. The chain uses TRBV7-2 and TRBJ2-6; maybe TRBD2 (5 bases). CDR1 is SGHTA and CDR2 is FQGNSA in the germline V gene. Deletions cut 1 base from V and 8 bases from J, with 18 bases between. The CDR3 spans 17 residues.

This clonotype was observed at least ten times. CDR3: CSVESEGRTQHF. The CDR3 DNA sequence: TGCAGCGTTGAAAGTGAGGGAAGGACCCAGCATTTT. The J gene is TRBJ1-5, the V gene TRBV29-1; no reliable D call. Germline CDR1 and CDR2: SQVTM and ANQGSEA. V lost 2 bases and J lost 11, with 13 bases in between. The CDR3 is made up of 12 amino acids. The complete variable domain, with remaining parts taken from reference TRBV29-1 and TRBJ1-5, reads SAVISQKPSRDICQRGTSLTIQCQVDSQVTMMFWYRQQPGQSLTLIATANQGSEATYESGFVIDKFPISRPNLTFSTLTVSNMSPEDSSIYLCSVESEGRTQHFGDGTRLSIL.

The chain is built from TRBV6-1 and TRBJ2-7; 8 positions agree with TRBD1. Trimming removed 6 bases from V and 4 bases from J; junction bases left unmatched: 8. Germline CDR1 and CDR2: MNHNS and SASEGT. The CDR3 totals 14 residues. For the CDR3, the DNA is TGTGCCAGCAGCTCTGACAGGGGACTTTACGAGCAGTACTTC. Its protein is CASSSDRGLYEQYF.

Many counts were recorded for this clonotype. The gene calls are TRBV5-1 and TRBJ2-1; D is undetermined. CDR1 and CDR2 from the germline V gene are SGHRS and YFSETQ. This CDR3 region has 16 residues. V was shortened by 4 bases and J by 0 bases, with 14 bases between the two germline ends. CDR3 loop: CASSRTLRNSYNEQFF. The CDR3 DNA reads TGCGCCAGCAGCCGTACTTTGAGGAACTCCTACAATGAGCAGTTCTTC. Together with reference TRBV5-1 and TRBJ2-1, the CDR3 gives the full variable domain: KAGVTQTPRYLIKTRGQQVTLSCSPISGHRSVSWYQQTPGQGLQFLFEYFSETQRNKGNFPGRFSGRQFSNSRSEMNVSTLELGDSALYLCASSRTLRNSYNEQFFGPGTRLTVL.

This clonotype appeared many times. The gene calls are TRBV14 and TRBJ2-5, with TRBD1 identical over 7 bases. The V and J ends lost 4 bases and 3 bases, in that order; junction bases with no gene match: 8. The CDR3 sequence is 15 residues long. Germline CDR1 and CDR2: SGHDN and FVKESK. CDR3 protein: CASSRDRVGEETQYF. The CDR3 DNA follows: TGTGCCAGCAGCCGAGACAGGGTTGGCGAAGAGACCCAGTACTTC. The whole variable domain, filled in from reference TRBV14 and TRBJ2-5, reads EAGVTQFPSHSVIEKGQTVTLRCDPISGHDNLYWYRRVMGKEIKFLLHFVKESKQDESGMPNNRFLAERTGGTYSTLKVQPAELEDSGVYFCASSRDRVGEETQYFGPGTRLLVL.